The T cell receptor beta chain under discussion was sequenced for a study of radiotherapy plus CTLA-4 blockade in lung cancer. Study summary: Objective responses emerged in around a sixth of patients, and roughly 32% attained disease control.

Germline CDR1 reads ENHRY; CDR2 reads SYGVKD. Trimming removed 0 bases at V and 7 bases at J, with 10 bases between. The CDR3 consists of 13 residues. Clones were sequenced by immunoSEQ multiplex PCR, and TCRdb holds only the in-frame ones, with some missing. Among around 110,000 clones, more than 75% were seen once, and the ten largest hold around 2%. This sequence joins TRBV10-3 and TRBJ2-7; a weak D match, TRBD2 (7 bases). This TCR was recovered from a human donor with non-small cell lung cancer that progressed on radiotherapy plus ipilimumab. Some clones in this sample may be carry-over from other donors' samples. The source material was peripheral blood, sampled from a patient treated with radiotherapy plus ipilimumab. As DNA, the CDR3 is TGTGCCATCAGTGAGTCGGGAGGGGGTGAGCAGTACTTC. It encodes CAISESGGGEQYF.